This entry concerns a single TCR beta chain. The CDR3 loop spans 14 amino acids. CDR1 is SNHLY, CDR2 FYNNEI, per germline. Between the trimmed V and J ends, which lost 10 bases and 7 bases, there was a span of 20 bases. These data originate in a study of cytomegalovirus exposure and HLA in healthy donors. Clones were read by immunoSEQ multiplex PCR, and TCRdb kept only the in-frame ones, dropping some. In the table there are under 300,000 clones, about 86% of which are singletons. The rearrangement uses TRBV2 and TRBJ2-1; weak D call: TRBD1 (5 bases). This sequence originates from a woman younger than 35 in good health and CMV-seronegative. The specimen was PBMCs. CDR3 region: CATLSNTRVNEQFF. The CDR3 nucleotides read TGTGCCACCCTATCGAATACCAGGGTAAATGAGCAGTTCTTC.